What follows are 20 T cell receptor beta chains derived from one specimen sequenced in a study of blood T cell repertoires in COVID-19. TCRdb's table, derived via immunoSEQ multiplex PCR, lists solely in-frame clones and lacks some. The profile shows tens of thousands of clones, roughly 83% of them singletons. Material for sequencing was peripheral blood. The receptors originated from a man in his 70s with acute or convalescent COVID-19.

The rearrangement uses TRBV5-4 and TRBJ1-2, with 7 bases aligning to TRBD1. In germline, CDR1 is SGHNT, CDR2 YYREEE (reference sequence). Losses at the gene ends were 5 bases for V and 0 bases for J; bases not matched to a gene: 7. The CDR3 sequence is 15 residues long. CDR3 DNA: TGTGCCAGCAGTCCAGCGACAGGGCCTAACTATGGCTACACCTTC. Its protein product is CASSPATGPNYGYTF.

V and J are TRBV2 and TRBJ2-3; 8 bases align to TRBD2. CDR1 SNHLY and CDR2 FYNNEI come from the germline V gene. V dropped 4 bases and J dropped 3; count of bases not matched to a gene: 3. The CDR3 has 14 amino acids. CDR3 nucleotide sequence: TGTGCCAGCAGTGGCGGGGGGCGGACAGATACGCAGTATTTT. Protein sequence: CASSGGGRTDTQYF.

The V gene is TRBV6-6, the J gene TRBJ1-1; 10 positions match TRBD1. The trim removed 5 bases at V and 4 bases at J, leaving 13 bases unmatched. The CDR3 spans 17 residues. In germline, CDR1 is MNHNY, CDR2 SVGAGI (reference sequence). The CDR3 coding sequence is TGTGCCAGCAGTCCCAGACAGGGGGCAGGTGATGGCACTGAAGCTTTCTTT. It codes for CASSPRQGAGDGTEAFF.

V and J are TRBV5-1 and TRBJ2-2, with 9 bases identical to TRBD1. V shed 4 bases and J 1 base; nucleotides not matched to a gene: 8. Germline V gene lookup returns CDR1 SGHRS and CDR2 YFSETQ. This CDR3 spans 17 amino acids. The CDR3 region is CASSQGQGDRNTGELFF. DNA for the CDR3: TGCGCCAGCAGCCAGGGACAGGGCGATAGGAACACCGGGGAGCTGTTTTTT.

The CDR3 DNA follows: TGTGCCAGCAGTCCCCTAGCCCCCAATGAGCAGTTCTTC. Its translation is CASSPLAPNEQFF. The J gene is TRBJ2-1, the V gene TRBV28; TRBD2 might be the D (5 bases). The germline V gene encodes CDR1 MDHEN and CDR2 SYDVKM. V lost 5 bases to trimming and J lost 6 bases, with 11 bases between them. The CDR3 has 13 amino acids.

This clone came up once. V is TRBV7-8 and J is TRBJ1-5, with D tentatively TRBD1 (5 bases). Per germline, CDR1 SGHVS and CDR2 FQNEAQ. Trimming pared 0 bases from V and 1 base from J, leaving 10 bases between. CDR3 length: 16 residues. CDR3 bases: TGTGCCAGCAGCTTAGCGCAGGGATGGAGCAATCAGCCCCAGCATTTT. This translates into CASSLAQGWSNQPQHF.

The rearrangement uses TRBV16 and TRBJ2-2; D remains unclear. Per germline, CDR1 KGHSY and CDR2 FQNENV. Trimming shortened V by 6 bases and J by 2 bases, and 7 bases separated the two germline ends. The CDR3 has 13 amino acids. CDR3 loop: CASRRLNTGELFF. The CDR3 coding sequence is TGTGCCAGCAGACGACTTAACACCGGGGAGCTGTTTTTT.

This sequence joins TRBV20-1 and TRBJ1-5, with D possibly TRBD1 on 5 matching bases. Trimming removed 6 bases at V and 7 bases at J, with 7 bases between. The CDR3 spans 10 residues. The germline CDR1 and CDR2 sequences are DFQATT and SNEGSKA (reference sequence). CDR3 sequence (DNA): TGCAGTGCAAAGGGGCAGCCCCAGCATTTT. It encodes CSAKGQPQHF.

This sequence joins TRBV5-1 and TRBJ1-1; weak D call: TRBD1 (5 bases). CDR1 SGHRS and CDR2 YFSETQ come from the germline V gene. V shed 2 bases and J shed 1 base, with 6 bases lying between them. The CDR3 runs to 13 residues. The CDR3 DNA reads as TGCGCCAGCAGCTTACAGGAGAACACTGAAGCTTTCTTT. It translates to CASSLQENTEAFF.

The J gene is TRBJ1-3, the V gene TRBV21-1; TRBD1, as called in the table, went unchecked against the DNA. TRBV21-1 is classified as a pseudogene. The CDR3 length is 15 residues. This chain's CDR3 is CASSARWDRGNTIYF. The CDR3 DNA follows: TGTGCCAGCAGCGCCCGATGGGACAGGGGAAACACCATATATTTT.

This clone was seen a handful of times. This chain uses TRBV7-8 with TRBJ1-1; D remains unclear. The germline CDR1 and CDR2 sequences are SGHVS and FQNEAQ. The CDR3 sequence is 13 residues long. Trimming pared 2 bases from V and 4 bases from J, leaving 8 bases between. DNA for the CDR3: TGTGCCAGCAGCTTATCGGGGAGCACTGAAGCTTTCTTT. The encoded protein is CASSLSGSTEAFF.

The chain couples TRBV7-8 to TRBJ2-2, with 13 bases that match TRBD2. CDR1 is SGHVS, CDR2 FQNEAQ, per germline. The CDR3 totals 16 residues. V dropped 5 bases and J dropped 7; count of bases not matched to a gene: 7. This chain's CDR3 is CASSPTSGRAFGELFF. Here the CDR3 DNA reads TGTGCCAGCAGCCCCACTAGCGGGAGGGCATTCGGGGAGCTGTTTTTT.

The genes are TRBV19 and TRBJ1-5; D remains unclear. The length of the CDR3 is 10 residues. Trimming stripped 4 bases from V and 8 bases from J, with 3 bases between. Germline CDR1 is LNHDA and CDR2 is SQIVND (reference sequence). The CDR3 coding sequence is TGTGCCAGTAGTACGGAGCCCCAGCATTTT. As protein: CASSTEPQHF.

The chain is built from TRBV5-1 and TRBJ1-1, with 7 bases that match TRBD1. Germline V gene data show CDR1 as SGHRS and CDR2 as YFSETQ. Trimming took 4 bases from V and 3 from J; bases not matched to a gene: 3. The CDR3 runs 13 residues. CDR3 loop: CASSPTGDTEAFF. For the CDR3, the DNA is TGCGCCAGCAGCCCCACAGGGGACACTGAAGCTTTCTTT.

The rearrangement uses TRBV29-1 and TRBJ1-4, with no clear D. The CDR3 spans 11 residues. The germline V gene has CDR1 SQVTM and CDR2 ANQGSEA. Trimming stripped 5 bases from V and 7 bases from J, with 8 bases between. CDR3 bases: TGCAGCGTTTATGGCACTGAAAAACTGTTTTTT. This translates into CSVYGTEKLFF.

The chain is built from TRBV7-2 and TRBJ2-2, with D possibly being TRBD2 (5 bases). V was pared by 2 bases and J by 1 base, with 5 bases between. The CDR3 is 14 residues long. CDR1 and CDR2 (germline): SGHTA, FQGNSA. As DNA, the CDR3 is TGTGCCAGCAGCTTAAGCGGGAACACCGGGGAGCTGTTTTTT. It is translated as CASSLSGNTGELFF.

The chain couples TRBV12-3 or TRBV12-4 to TRBJ1-5; no firm D call. There are 13 residues in the CDR3. Trimming cost V 1 base and J 7 bases, with 8 bases left between them. The CDR3 spells CASSLEAGQPQHF. The CDR3 DNA reads TGTGCCAGCAGTTTAGAGGCGGGACAGCCCCAGCATTTT.

V is TRBV7-9 and J is TRBJ2-2, with D possibly TRBD1 on 5 matching bases. Germline-derived CDR1 and CDR2 are SEHNR and FQNEAQ (reference sequence). The CDR3 is 15 residues long. Trimming took 2 bases from V and 2 from J, leaving 9 bases between them. In nucleotides, the CDR3 is TGTGCCAGCAGCTTACAACAGGCCAACACCGGGGAGCTGTTTTTT. Protein product: CASSLQQANTGELFF. Looking up the rest from reference TRBV7-9 and TRBJ2-2 gives the full variable domain: DTGVSQNPRHKITKRGQNVTFRCDPISEHNRLYWYRQTLGQGPEFLTYFQNEAQLEKSRLLSDRFSAERPKGSFSTLEIQRTEQGDSAMYLCASSLQQANTGELFFGEGSRLTVL.

CDR3 sequence: CASSLGRVRNSPLHF. CDR3 DNA: TGTGCCAGCAGTCTCGGGAGGGTGAGGAATTCACCCCTCCACTTT. The V and J genes are TRBV27 and TRBJ1-6; D ambiguous. Trimming took 5 bases from V and 7 from J, leaving 15 bases between them. Germline CDR1 reads MNHEY; CDR2 reads SMNVEV (reference sequence). The CDR3 runs to 15 residues.

A few counts support this clone. The V gene is TRBV18, the J gene TRBJ2-1, with D tentatively TRBD2 (6 bases). Germline CDR1 is KGHSH and CDR2 is LQKENI. V lost 2 bases and J lost 9, with 17 bases in between. This CDR3 is built from 15 residues. CDR3 in amino acids: CASSPITRRDFEQFF. Written as DNA, the CDR3 is TGTGCCAGCTCACCAATCACTAGGAGGGACTTTGAGCAGTTCTTC.